Listed here are 17 T cell receptor beta chains from one sample, sequenced in a study of human T cells and chemical hapten exposure. TCRdb re-called the RACE reads with MiXCR, one entry per CDR3 protein. The repertoire holds fewer than 70,000 distinct CDR3 sequences, with 10% to 11% as singletons. Time point given: pre-sensitization, week 0. Documented treatment: therapeutic diphenylcyclopropenone sensitization with weekly scalp DPC. The sample in question was whole blood, obtained in connection with sensitization to the hapten diphenylcyclopropenone (DPC). The origin of the receptors is a woman in her forties or fifties with alopecia areata. Some clones in this sample may be carry-over from other donors' samples.

The chain uses TRBV5-1 and TRBJ2-1, with 12 bases that match TRBD1. Per germline, CDR1 SGHRS and CDR2 YFSETQ. The CDR3 extends over 16 amino acids. The V segment lost 0 bases and the J segment 10 bases; nucleotides outside the gene matches: 8. CDR3 sequence (DNA): TGCGCCAGCAGCTTGGGTACCGGGACAGGGGGCCCAGAGCAGTTCTTC. It translates to CASSLGTGTGGPEQFF. The full variable domain, completed using reference TRBV5-1 and TRBJ2-1, is KAGVTQTPRYLIKTRGQQVTLSCSPISGHRSVSWYQQTPGQGLQFLFEYFSETQRNKGNFPGRFSGRQFSNSRSEMNVSTLELGDSALYLCASSLGTGTGGPEQFFGPGTRLTVL.

V usage is TRBV2 and J usage is TRBJ1-4; the D gene is possibly TRBD1 (6 bases). Trimming stripped 6 bases from V and 7 bases from J, with 18 bases between. The CDR3 length is 15 residues. Germline V gene lookup returns CDR1 SNHLY and CDR2 FYNNEI. In DNA form, the CDR3 reads TGTGCCAGCAGACGAGGGTCGGGACAAGTTGAAAAACTGTTTTTT. It codes for CASRRGSGQVEKLFF. The full variable domain, rest sourced from reference TRBV2 and TRBJ1-4, is EPEVTQTPSHQVTQMGQEVILRCVPISNHLYFYWYRQILGQKVEFLVSFYNNEISEKSEIFDDQFSVERPDGSNFTLKIRSTKLEDSAMYFCASRRGSGQVEKLFFGSGTQLSVL.

This clonotype was counted ten times or more. V usage is TRBV20-1 and J usage is TRBJ2-7; D gene ambiguous. Germline V gene data show CDR1 as DFQATT and CDR2 as SNEGSKA (reference sequence). Trimming removed 0 bases at V and 6 bases at J, with 18 bases between. The CDR3 extends over 15 amino acids. CDR3 sequence (DNA): TGCAGTGCTAGAGATCGAATAGGCGGCTCTTTCGAGCAGTACTTC. Amino acid sequence: CSARDRIGGSFEQYF.

The rearrangement uses TRBV10-3 and TRBJ2-5; D is tentatively TRBD1 or TRBD2 (6 bases each). CDR1 and CDR2 (germline): ENHRY, SYGVKD. The length of the CDR3 is 11 residues. Trimming shortened V by 8 bases and J by 5 bases, and 9 bases separated the two germline ends. CDR3 DNA sequence: TGTGCCATCGGGGGGCAGGAGACCCAGTACTTC. The encoded protein is CAIGGQETQYF.

The chain is built from TRBV14 and TRBJ2-5; D gene ambiguous. The CDR3 runs to 11 residues. Germline V gene data show CDR1 as SGHDN and CDR2 as FVKESK. The V end lost 0 bases, the J end lost 7 bases, and 3 bases lay between the germline ends. CDR3 DNA: TGTGCCAGCAGCCAAGATCGGACCCAGTACTTC. Protein product: CASSQDRTQYF.

CDR3 sequence (DNA): TGCAGTGCCCTGGTCGGGCTGAACGGCTACACCTTC. This translates into CSALVGLNGYTF. The chain combines TRBV20-1 with TRBJ1-2; D gene unclear. Trimming shortened V by 6 bases and J by 8 bases, and 16 bases separated the two germline ends. The CDR3 length is 12 residues. The germline CDR1 and CDR2 sequences are DFQATT and SNEGSKA (reference sequence).

This clonotype was seen ten or more times. The rearrangement uses TRBV7-9 and TRBJ2-7; weak D call: TRBD2 (6 bases). Germline CDR1 SEHNR, CDR2 FQNEAQ (reference sequence). The CDR3 runs to 14 residues. V was trimmed by 4 bases and J by 6 bases, leaving 16 bases between them. CDR3: CASSSWSGGGEQYF. The CDR3 DNA sequence: TGTGCCAGCAGCTCCTGGTCCGGGGGTGGCGAGCAGTACTTC. Using reference TRBV7-9 and TRBJ2-7 for the parts outside the CDR3, the full variable domain is DTGVSQNPRHKITKRGQNVTFRCDPISEHNRLYWYRQTLGQGPEFLTYFQNEAQLEKSRLLSDRFSAERPKGSFSTLEIQRTEQGDSAMYLCASSSWSGGGEQYFGPGTRLTVT.

This clonotype occurred a few times. This could be a read error, since a much larger clone is one nucleotide away. This chain connects TRBV12-3 or TRBV12-4 to TRBJ1-2, with TRBD1 as a possible D gene (5 bases). CDR3 length: 15 amino acids. CDR3 nucleotide sequence: TGTGTCAGCAGTTTAGCGCTTGGGGCACCGAATGGCTACACCTTC. Translated: CVSSLALGAPNGYTF.

The V gene is TRBV28, the J gene TRBJ1-5, with D tentatively TRBD1 (5 bases). V lost 6 bases to trimming and J lost 6 bases, with 15 bases between them. The V gene's germline CDR1 is MDHEN and CDR2 SYDVKM. The CDR3 is 14 residues long. The CDR3 region is CASSKQGGGQPQHF. The DNA for the CDR3 is TGTGCCAGCAGCAAGCAGGGAGGAGGTCAGCCCCAGCATTTT.

This clonotype was picked up a small number of times. The chain recombines TRBV7-8 with TRBJ2-2, with a tentative D call TRBD1 (6 bases). The CDR3 contains 17 residues. The V gene's germline CDR1 is SGHVS and CDR2 FQNEAQ. Trimming removed 5 bases from V and 0 bases from J, with 16 bases in between. CDR3 DNA: TGTGCCAGCAGCATCAGGGGTAGCCGGCCGAACACCGGGGAGCTGTTTTTT. Translation: CASSIRGSRPNTGELFF.

Only a few counts were recorded for this clonotype. The chain is built from TRBV12-3 or TRBV12-4 and TRBJ1-5, with D hard to call. This CDR3 has 18 residues. V lost 4 bases to trimming and J lost 3 bases, with 22 bases between them. The CDR3 bases are TGTGCCAGCAGTTCCCAGACGAGGGATCCTTCTACCAATCAGCCCCAGCATTTT. Amino acids: CASSSQTRDPSTNQPQHF.

The chain joins TRBV11-1 to TRBJ1-5; D is unresolved. V was trimmed by 3 bases and J by 4 bases, leaving 7 bases between them. The germline V gene has CDR1 SGHAT and CDR2 FQDESV (reference sequence). The CDR3 runs to 13 residues. The CDR3 DNA reads TGTGCCAGCAGCTTGCAGAAGAATCAGCCCCAGCATTTT. It encodes CASSLQKNQPQHF.

In this sample, this clonotype turned up many times. This rearrangement joins TRBV29-1 to TRBJ2-1; TRBD2 aligns across 9 bases. With 2 bases clipped from V and 15 bases from J, the junction kept 8 bases outside the gene matches. The CDR3 is made up of 12 amino acids. The germline gives CDR1 SQVTM, CDR2 ANQGSEA. This CDR3 reads CSVEPMAGGGFF. The CDR3 nucleotides read TGCAGCGTTGAACCCATGGCGGGAGGGGGGTTCTTC.

Comments on this clonotype: Sequence at one end of the junction differs from germline and may be a read error. Here the CDR3 reads CASSLTSGQGRTEAFF. Here the CDR3 DNA reads TGTGCCAGCAGCTTAACGTCGGGGCAGGGGAGAACTGAAGCTTTCTTC. The chain uses TRBV7-3 and TRBJ1-1, with a tentative D call TRBD1 (6 bases). The CDR3 sequence is 16 residues long. Per germline, CDR1 SGHTA and CDR2 FQGTGA.

This clonotype has a count of ten or more. The V gene is TRBV7-2, the J gene TRBJ2-3, with D uncertain. Germline V gene sequence: CDR1 SGHTA, CDR2 FQGNSA. The CDR3 totals 12 residues. The V gene lost 5 bases and the J gene lost 1 base, with 4 bases spanning the gap. CDR3 nucleotide sequence: TGTGCCAGCAGCCAGGGCACAGATACGCAGTATTTT. Translating gives CASSQGTDTQYF.

This clonotype was detected a few times. The rearrangement joins TRBV6-5 to TRBJ2-6; D call uncertain. The germline gives CDR1 MNHEY, CDR2 SVGAGI. V lost 3 bases, J lost 0 bases, and 6 bases lay in between. The CDR3 runs 15 residues. In DNA, the CDR3 is TGTGCCAGCAGTTATCAGCGCTCTGGGGCCAACGTCCTGACTTTC. Its protein product is CASSYQRSGANVLTF.

V is TRBV28 and J is TRBJ2-7; 12 bases map to TRBD1. With V trimmed by 7 bases and J by 7 bases, 14 bases remained unmatched. This CDR3 is built from 16 residues. CDR1 is MDHEN, CDR2 SYDVKM, per germline. CDR3 residues: CASTYPGTGGSGEQYF. In DNA, the CDR3 is TGTGCCAGCACCTACCCCGGGACAGGGGGCAGCGGGGAGCAGTACTTC.